Below, 27 T cell receptor beta chains from the same sample are listed, as sequenced in a study of T cells after yellow fever vaccination. TCRdb re-analysed the 5' RACE reads in MiXCR, keeping a single row per CDR3 protein. Here the sample spans 200,000 to 300,000 distinct CDR3 sequences, around 6.7% being singletons. The sample consisted of CD4+ T cells sorted from PBMCs, taken on the day of the yellow fever booster vaccination. These receptors were obtained from a young man who received the YFV17D yellow fever vaccine.

In its sample, this clonotype was seen a few times. V and J are TRBV12-3 or TRBV12-4 and TRBJ1-1; D not certain. Deletions cut 1 base from V and 0 bases from J, with 6 bases between. The CDR3 loop spans 14 amino acids. CDR3 sequence reads: CASSLGPMNTEAFF. CDR3 nucleotide sequence: TGTGCCAGCAGTTTAGGCCCGATGAACACTGAAGCTTTCTTT.

Ten or more counts support this clonotype. The chain is built from TRBV7-2 and TRBJ2-7; D not certain. Germline V gene lookup returns CDR1 SGHTA and CDR2 FQGNSA. CDR3 length: 13 residues. With 4 bases removed from V and 7 bases from J, the gap between germline ends came to 14 bases. CDR3 in DNA: TGTGCCAGCAGCTCCCATGAGTTGGGGGAGCAGTACTTC. Its translation: CASSSHELGEQYF.

This clonotype was seen at least ten times. The rearrangement links TRBV29-1 to TRBJ1-5, with D possibly TRBD1 on 5 matching bases. The CDR3 has 14 amino acids. CDR1 is SQVTM, CDR2 ANQGSEA, per germline. Trimming shortened V by 6 bases and J by 1 base, and 13 bases separated the two germline ends. The CDR3 here is CSVNLGTSNQPQHF. DNA of the CDR3: TGCAGCGTGAACCTTGGGACCAGCAATCAGCCCCAGCATTTT.

With regard to this clonotype: Given a much more abundant clone one base away, this may be a read error. The chain carries TRBV18 and TRBJ1-3; D gene ambiguous. The CDR3 runs to 16 residues. Germline CDR1 reads KGHSH; CDR2 reads LQKENI. The CDR3 loop is CASRDIRRTSRNTIYF. The DNA of the CDR3 is TGTGCCAGCCGCGACATACGGCGTACCTCTAGAAACACCATATATTTT.

This clonotype was seen more than once but under ten times. This sequence joins TRBV5-1 and TRBJ2-1; TRBD1 or TRBD2 may be the D gene (5 bases each). Per germline, CDR1 SGHRS and CDR2 YFSETQ. This CDR3 has 15 residues. With 0 bases removed from V and 4 bases from J, the gap between germline ends came to 11 bases. The CDR3 coding sequence is TGCGCCAGCAGCTTGGCGGGACCACGATACAATGAGCAGTTCTTC. It specifies CASSLAGPRYNEQFF.

This clonotype showed up many times. The chain recombines TRBV6-1 with TRBJ2-5; tentatively, D is TRBD1 (7 bases). Germline assignment: CDR1 MNHNS and CDR2 SASEGT. There are 16 residues in the CDR3. V was cut by 7 bases and J by 2 bases, with 20 bases left in between. DNA for the CDR3: TGTGCCAGCAAGAGAGCAGGGGGACTTGGTCAAGAGACCCAGTACTTC. It yields the protein CASKRAGGLGQETQYF.

This clonotype has ten or more counts. The chain employs TRBV14 and TRBJ2-1; 8 nucleotides line up with TRBD2. Germline V gene sequence: CDR1 SGHDN, CDR2 FVKESK. V lost 4 bases and J lost 10; bases outside the gene matches: 9. The CDR3 runs 14 residues. DNA for the CDR3: TGTGCCAGCAGCCGGACTAGGACTAGCAGCGAGCAGTTCTTC. Amino acids: CASSRTRTSSEQFF.

This clonotype was counted only a few times. The J gene is TRBJ2-1, the V gene TRBV24-1, with D tentatively TRBD2 (5 bases). Deletions cut 9 bases from V and 5 bases from J, with 10 bases between. Germline loops: CDR1 KGHDR, CDR2 SFDVKD. This CDR3 is 12 amino acids long. The CDR3 nucleotides read TGTGCCACCCTCGGGATTAACAATGAGCAGTTCTTC. Its translation: CATLGINNEQFF.

The chain employs TRBV9 and TRBJ2-5, with D possibly TRBD2 on 6 matching bases. V shed 0 bases and J shed 4 bases, with 10 bases lying between them. The CDR3 totals 14 residues. Germline values: CDR1 SGDLS, CDR2 YYNGEE. The chain's CDR3 is CASSVEGLAETQYF. The CDR3 DNA reads as TGTGCCAGCAGCGTAGAGGGACTGGCAGAGACCCAGTACTTC. Supplemented by reference TRBV9 and TRBJ2-5, the full variable domain reads DSGVTQTPKHLITATGQRVTLRCSPRSGDLSVYWYQQSLDQGLQFLIQYYNGEERAKGNILERFSAQQFPDLHSELNLSSLELGDSALYFCASSVEGLAETQYFGPGTRLLVL.

The rearrangement links TRBV5-4 to TRBJ2-7, with TRBD1 matching 7 bases. The CDR3 runs 14 residues. The V and J ends lost 6 bases and 5 bases, in that order; junction bases with no gene match: 11. Per the germline V gene, CDR1 is SGHNT and CDR2 is YYREEE (reference sequence). The CDR3 DNA follows: TGTGCCAGCAAACCATCAGGGGGTAGGGACGAGCAGTACTTC. This sequence encodes CASKPSGGRDEQYF.

Here the CDR3 reads CSAQDRSRPQHF. The CDR3 region has the DNA TGCAGTGCACAGGACCGCTCGCGCCCCCAGCATTTT. The V and J genes are TRBV20-1 and TRBJ1-5, with a tentative D call TRBD1 (5 bases). The CDR3 has 12 residues. Trimming took off 6 bases at V and 10 bases at J, with 16 bases between the two ends. Germline CDR1 DFQATT, CDR2 SNEGSKA (reference sequence).

J is TRBJ2-7 and V is TRBV7-2, with 7 bases fitting TRBD1. V lost 5 bases and J lost 5; bases outside the gene matches: 6. The CDR3 has 13 residues. Germline V CDR1 and CDR2: SGHTA, FQGNSA. CDR3 protein: CASSRDSPHEQYF. In DNA form, the CDR3 reads TGTGCCAGCAGCCGGGACAGTCCTCACGAGCAGTACTTC. Together with reference TRBV7-2 and TRBJ2-7, the CDR3 gives the full variable domain: GAGVSQSPSNKVTEKGKDVELRCDPISGHTALYWYRQSLGQGLEFLIYFQGNSAPDKSGLPSDRFSAERTGGSVSTLTIQRTQQEDSAVYLCASSRDSPHEQYFGPGTRLTVT.

This clonotype has ten or more counts. The genes are TRBV7-2 and TRBJ2-5; D not resolved. In germline, CDR1 is SGHTA, CDR2 FQGNSA. Trimming stripped 4 bases from V and 5 bases from J, with 11 bases between. This CDR3 is built from 13 residues. The chain's CDR3 is CASSWSDDETQYF. CDR3 sequence (DNA): TGTGCCAGCAGCTGGTCGGACGATGAGACCCAGTACTTC.

This clonotype was counted between two and nine times. The J gene is TRBJ2-3, the V gene TRBV5-1; the D gene is possibly TRBD1 (5 bases). V was shortened by 4 bases and J by 0 bases, with 6 bases between the two germline ends. This CDR3 comprises 13 residues. Per the germline V gene, CDR1 is SGHRS and CDR2 is YFSETQ. Here the CDR3 reads CASSQGSTDTQYF. In nucleotides, the CDR3 is TGCGCCAGCAGCCAGGGTAGCACAGATACGCAGTATTTT.

The chain combines TRBV6-5 with TRBJ2-3; 11 bases are a match to TRBD2. In germline, CDR1 is MNHEY, CDR2 SVGAGI. V trimming: 0 bases; J trimming: 3 bases; junction bases outside the gene matches: 2. The length of the CDR3 is 16 residues. CDR3 in DNA: TGTGCCAGCAGTTACTCTCTAGCGGGAGGTACAGATACGCAGTATTTT. Amino acid sequence: CASSYSLAGGTDTQYF.

This clonotype was seen more than once but under ten times. The genes are TRBV5-1 and TRBJ2-7; D gene uncertain. The CDR3 is made up of 16 amino acids. Trimming removed 0 bases at V and 5 bases at J, with 18 bases between. Germline V CDR1 and CDR2: SGHRS, YFSETQ. The CDR3 nucleotides are TGCGCCAGCAGCTTGGCCCCGCTAAGGACCATCCACGAGCAGTACTTC. Amino acid sequence: CASSLAPLRTIHEQYF. Together with reference TRBV5-1 and TRBJ2-7, the CDR3 gives the full variable domain: KAGVTQTPRYLIKTRGQQVTLSCSPISGHRSVSWYQQTPGQGLQFLFEYFSETQRNKGNFPGRFSGRQFSNSRSEMNVSTLELGDSALYLCASSLAPLRTIHEQYFGPGTRLTVT.

This clonotype was counted only a few times. V is TRBV27 and J is TRBJ2-2; D perhaps matches TRBD1 (7 bases). This CDR3 has 17 residues. V was clipped by 3 bases and J by 0 bases, with 14 bases between them. CDR1 and CDR2 (germline): MNHEY, SMNVEV (reference sequence). CDR3 loop: CASSFAGGRPNTGELFF. Here the CDR3 DNA reads TGTGCCAGCAGTTTCGCAGGGGGGCGACCGAACACCGGGGAGCTGTTTTTT.

The V call is TRBV5-5, the J call TRBJ2-1, with D perhaps given as TRBD1 or TRBD2 (5 bases each). CDR1 is SGHKS and CDR2 is YYEKEE in the germline V gene (reference sequence). V was shortened by 4 bases and J by 4 bases, with 18 bases between the two germline ends. The CDR3 contains 16 residues. CDR3 nucleotide sequence: TGTGCCAGCAGCCCGGAAACGGGGACCGTATACAATGAGCAGTTCTTC. Encoded protein: CASSPETGTVYNEQFF.

This chain uses TRBV5-1 with TRBJ2-3; a possible D gene is TRBD2 (6 bases). This CDR3 region has 14 residues. V was shortened by 4 bases and J by 2 bases, with 11 bases between the two germline ends. Germline V gene lookup returns CDR1 SGHRS and CDR2 YFSETQ. The CDR3 coding sequence is TGCGCCAGCAGCGCCGGCGGGGTCACAGATACGCAGTATTTT. Its protein is CASSAGGVTDTQYF.

This clonotype was counted many times. For the CDR3, the DNA is TGTGCCAGCAGCTTGTTTCCAGGGGGCGCCTACGAGCAGTACTTC. Translating it yields CASSLFPGGAYEQYF. The chain couples TRBV5-6 to TRBJ2-7; 8 positions match TRBD1. J lost 2 bases, V lost 1 base, and 5 bases had no gene match. CDR3 length: 15 amino acids. Germline V gene sequence: CDR1 SGHDT, CDR2 YYEEEE.

The chain recombines TRBV7-2 with TRBJ2-2; D may correspond to TRBD1 or TRBD2 (5 bases each). This CDR3 spans 15 amino acids. CDR1 and CDR2 (germline): SGHTA, FQGNSA. Trimming shortened V by 5 bases and J by 6 bases, and 16 bases separated the two germline ends. The CDR3 here is CASSGRGQLAGELFF. CDR3 nucleotide sequence: TGTGCCAGCAGCGGCCGGGGCCAACTTGCCGGGGAGCTGTTTTTT.

The chain carries TRBV12-3 or TRBV12-4 and TRBJ2-6; no definite D call. V gave up 2 bases and J gave up 2 bases, with 1 base separating them. The CDR3 is made up of 13 amino acids. Here the CDR3 reads CASSLPGANVLTF. CDR3 DNA sequence: TGTGCCAGCAGTTTACCTGGGGCCAACGTCCTGACTTTC.

This clonotype has a count of ten or more. The rearrangement links TRBV27 to TRBJ2-1, with 12 bases aligning to TRBD2. This CDR3 has 17 residues. With V trimmed by 2 bases and J by 1 base, 3 bases remained unmatched. In germline, CDR1 is MNHEY, CDR2 SMNVEV (reference sequence). CDR3 region: CASSLLTSGSSYNEQFF. The CDR3 region has the DNA TGTGCCAGCAGTTTACTGACTAGCGGGAGTTCCTACAATGAGCAGTTCTTC.

This clonotype was observed a single time. V gene TRBV2 combines with J gene TRBJ2-2, with D perhaps TRBD1 (5 bases). Germline values: CDR1 SNHLY, CDR2 FYNNEI. This CDR3 contains 17 residues. Trimming cost V 7 bases and J 1 base, with 19 bases left between them. CDR3 bases: TGTGCCAGCAACAAAATCGGACAATCCCGGAACACCGGGGAGCTGTTTTTT. It yields the protein CASNKIGQSRNTGELFF.

This chain connects TRBV12-3 or TRBV12-4 to TRBJ1-1; TRBD1 agrees at 8 bases. Trimming cost V 5 bases and J 1 base; bases outside gene matches: 3. This CDR3 has 14 residues. CDR3 amino acids: CASSTGQGNTEAFF. DNA for the CDR3: TGTGCCAGCAGTACTGGACAGGGGAACACTGAAGCTTTCTTT.

This clonotype was recorded many times. The V gene is TRBV7-8, the J gene TRBJ2-7; D may match TRBD1 or TRBD2 (5 bases each). Germline values: CDR1 SGHVS, CDR2 FQNEAQ. V shed 1 base and J shed 4 bases, with 11 bases lying between them. The CDR3 covers 14 residues. The CDR3 sequence is CASSLVVGPYEQYF. CDR3 bases: TGTGCCAGCAGCTTAGTGGTGGGACCATACGAGCAGTACTTC.

The chain joins TRBV7-9 to TRBJ1-4, with D unresolved. Germline CDR1 is SEHNR and CDR2 is FQNEAQ (reference sequence). With 1 base removed from V and 13 bases from J, the gap between germline ends came to 10 bases. CDR3 length equals 12 residues. Written as DNA, the CDR3 is TGTGCCAGCAGCTTAGATCTCGCGAGACTGTTTTTT. Its protein is CASSLDLARLFF.